The 10 T cell receptor beta chains listed next were all sequenced from one sample in a study of blood T cell repertoires in COVID-19. The assay was immunoSEQ multiplex PCR, and TCRdb's table has in-frame clones only and misses some. The sample lists 370,000 or so clones, approximately 77% occurring once. Sample: peripheral blood. Source of these receptors: a human donor with acute or convalescent COVID-19. The donor label of this sample is uncertain.

The chain is built from TRBV15 and TRBJ2-7; 9 positions agree with TRBD1. V was clipped by 0 bases and J by 5 bases; unmatched bases: 17. Looked up from germline, CDR1 is LNHNV and CDR2 is YYDKDF (reference sequence). The CDR3 loop spans 19 amino acids. CDR3 bases: TGTGCCACCAGCAGAGATTATAATTACGGACAGGGGATGATCCACGAGCAGTACTTC. Its protein is CATSRDYNYGQGMIHEQYF.

The J gene is TRBJ1-2, the V gene TRBV5-4; possibly TRBD1 for D (6 bases). CDR3 length equals 13 residues. Germline V gives CDR1 SGHNT, CDR2 YYREEE (reference sequence). Trimming left V 1 base short and J 6 bases short, with 10 bases between. The CDR3 nucleotides are TGTGCCAGCAGCTTGTCCGCAGGGGATGGCTACACCTTC. This translates into CASSLSAGDGYTF.

This sequence joins TRBV9 and TRBJ2-6; weak D call: TRBD2 (6 bases). Trimming removed 3 bases from V and 2 bases from J, with 21 bases in between. Germline V lookup: CDR1 SGDLS, CDR2 YYNGEE. The CDR3 spans 19 residues. CDR3: CASSATVTSSFAGANVLTF. The CDR3 DNA is TGTGCCAGCAGCGCCACGGTGACTAGTTCCTTCGCTGGGGCCAACGTCCTGACTTTC.

The chain combines TRBV10-2 with TRBJ2-5, with 8 bases identical to TRBD1. The V and J ends lost 2 bases and 0 bases, in that order; junction bases with no gene match: 5. Germline loops: CDR1 WSHSY, CDR2 SAAADI. The length of the CDR3 is 16 residues. DNA of the CDR3: TGCGCCAGCAGTGAGGGGAACAGGGGGTACCAAGAGACCCAGTACTTC. Its translation: CASSEGNRGYQETQYF.

The sample holds a few counts of this clone. The CDR3 DNA reads TGTGCCAGCAGCGTAGACCCACACCAATACGAGCAGTACTTC. Protein sequence: CASSVDPHQYEQYF. The chain combines TRBV9 with TRBJ2-7; unclear D gene. CDR1 is SGDLS and CDR2 is YYNGEE in the germline V gene. This CDR3 spans 14 amino acids. The germline V and J ends were trimmed by 0 bases and 4 bases, with 11 bases remaining between them.

A single count supports this clone. The gene calls are TRBV29-1 and TRBJ2-2; TRBD2 matches at 10 bases. The CDR3 has 17 residues. CDR1 SQVTM and CDR2 ANQGSEA come from the germline V gene. J lost 5 bases, V lost 4 bases, and 13 bases had no gene match. The CDR3 is CSVGDRLAGLGTGELFF. Written as DNA, the CDR3 is TGCAGCGTTGGAGACCGACTAGCGGGTTTAGGGACCGGGGAGCTGTTTTTT.

The genes are TRBV5-1 and TRBJ2-1; tentative D call: TRBD1 (6 bases). V shed 3 bases and J shed 1 base, with 8 bases lying between them. Germline CDR1 SGHRS, CDR2 YFSETQ. This CDR3 region has 14 residues. Written as DNA, the CDR3 is TGCGCCAGCAGCTGGGGGCGGTCCTACAATGAGCAGTTCTTC. Translation gives CASSWGRSYNEQFF.

This clone appeared a single time. The rearrangement joins TRBV7-2 to TRBJ2-1, with D possibly matching TRBD2 (6 bases). The germline V gene has CDR1 SGHTA and CDR2 FQGNSA. The CDR3 totals 16 residues. Between the trimmed V and J ends, which lost 5 bases and 3 bases, there was a span of 17 bases. CDR3 loop: CASSPRTTYVYNEQFF. CDR3 nucleotides: TGTGCCAGCAGCCCGCGGACTACCTACGTCTACAATGAGCAGTTCTTC.

The CDR3 coding sequence is TGTGCCAGCAGCCCTCAGGGGGCAAAAAACACCGGGGAGCTGTTTTTT. It specifies CASSPQGAKNTGELFF. This chain uses TRBV5-4 with TRBJ2-2; 8 nucleotides agree with TRBD1. CDR3 size: 16 residues. Looked up from germline, CDR1 is SGHNT and CDR2 is YYREEE (reference sequence). Unmatched junction bases numbered 7, after V lost 4 bases and J lost 2 bases.

The chain employs TRBV6-5 and TRBJ1-1, with a tentative D call TRBD1 (5 bases). There are 13 residues in the CDR3. Germline loops: CDR1 MNHEY, CDR2 SVGAGI. Trimming took off 6 bases at V and 3 bases at J, with 11 bases between the two ends. CDR3 sequence (DNA): TGTGCCAGCAGACCGCGGGGGGACACTGAAGCTTTCTTT. It specifies CASRPRGDTEAFF.